This is a list of T cell receptor beta chains from one sample in a study of identical twins. Via MiXCR, TCRdb re-called the 5' RACE reads, giving one row per CDR3 protein. Among fewer than 350,000 distinct CDR3 sequences listed, 8% to 9% were seen once. These data were also filed under a second study, of yellow fever vaccine responses in identical twins.

The sequencing input was memory (CD45RO+) T cells sorted from blood. The origin of the receptors is a woman between 18 and 29 years old in good health. CDR3s include the opening cysteine and the closing phenylalanine or tryptophan. The order of the fields is CDR3 protein, CDR3 DNA, clone size, V gene, D gene, J gene, CDR3 length. The D gene is left open where the match is weak. Only some rows state a clone size, as once, few, many or a class for expanded clones.

cdr3_aa: CASKTTGGYGASPLHF
cdr3_nt: TGTGCCAGCAAAACCACAGGAGGATATGGTGCGTCACCCCTCCACTTT
clone_size: NA
v_call: TRBV6-1
d_call: NA
j_call: TRBJ1-6
cdr3_length: 16

cdr3_aa: CASSATTGGNQPQHF
cdr3_nt: TGCGCCAGCAGCGCAACAACAGGGGGCAATCAGCCCCAGCATTTT
clone_size: many
v_call: TRBV5-1
d_call: TRBD1
j_call: TRBJ1-5
cdr3_length: 15

cdr3_aa: CSAARLGFPTSGGLDTQYF
cdr3_nt: TGCAGTGCTGCCCGATTAGGGTTTCCTACTAGCGGGGGACTAGATACGCAGTATTTT
clone_size: few
v_call: TRBV20-1
d_call: TRBD2
j_call: TRBJ2-3
cdr3_length: 19

cdr3_aa: CASSPGPTGNTIYF
cdr3_nt: TGTGCCAGCTCACCAGGACCGACTGGAAACACCATATATTTT
clone_size: many
v_call: TRBV18
d_call: NA
j_call: TRBJ1-3
cdr3_length: 14

cdr3_aa: CASSPTGTMNTEAFF
cdr3_nt: TGTGCCAGCAGCCCGACAGGAACTATGAACACTGAAGCTTTCTTT
clone_size: many
v_call: TRBV7-3
d_call: NA
j_call: TRBJ1-1
cdr3_length: 15

cdr3_aa: CASSFSGSQGDTQYF
cdr3_nt: TGTGCCAGCAGCTTTAGCGGGAGCCAGGGAGATACGCAGTATTTT
clone_size: many
v_call: TRBV5-5
d_call: TRBD2
j_call: TRBJ2-3
cdr3_length: 15

cdr3_aa: CASSLSGGSVGNEQFF
cdr3_nt: TGCGCCAGCAGCTTGTCTGGCGGGAGCGTCGGAAATGAGCAGTTCTTC
clone_size: few
v_call: TRBV5-1
d_call: TRBD2
j_call: TRBJ2-1
cdr3_length: 16

cdr3_aa: CASRAGWNQPQHF
cdr3_nt: TGTGCCAGCAGAGCGGGCTGGAATCAGCCCCAGCATTTT
clone_size: many
v_call: TRBV2
d_call: NA
j_call: TRBJ1-5
cdr3_length: 13

cdr3_aa: CASSSSGRPDYEQYF
cdr3_nt: TGTGCCAGCAGCTCTAGCGGGAGACCTGACTACGAGCAGTACTTC
clone_size: many
v_call: TRBV12-3/TRBV12-4
d_call: TRBD2
j_call: TRBJ2-7
cdr3_length: 15

cdr3_aa: CASSEALRSGGELFF
cdr3_nt: TGTGCCAGCAGTGAAGCGCTTAGGTCCGGCGGGGAGCTGTTTTTT
clone_size: NA
v_call: TRBV2
d_call: NA
j_call: TRBJ2-2
cdr3_length: 15

cdr3_aa: CASKEGRGSSYNEQFF
cdr3_nt: TGTGCCAGCAAAGAAGGACGGGGAAGCTCCTACAATGAGCAGTTCTTC
clone_size: many
v_call: TRBV3-1
d_call: NA
j_call: TRBJ2-1
cdr3_length: 16

cdr3_aa: CSARGPTYSEQFF
cdr3_nt: TGCAGTGCTAGAGGACCAACCTACAGTGAGCAGTTCTTC
clone_size: few
v_call: TRBV20-1
d_call: NA
j_call: TRBJ2-1
cdr3_length: 13

cdr3_aa: CASSLEVGGASGELFF
cdr3_nt: TGCGCCAGCAGCTTGGAGGTCGGGGGGGCCTCCGGGGAGCTGTTTTTT
clone_size: few
v_call: TRBV5-1
d_call: TRBD2
j_call: TRBJ2-2
cdr3_length: 16

cdr3_aa: CASSLGGLAGNEQFF
cdr3_nt: TGTGCCAGCAGCTTAGGGGGACTAGCGGGCAATGAGCAGTTCTTC
clone_size: many
v_call: TRBV7-2
d_call: TRBD2
j_call: TRBJ2-1
cdr3_length: 15

cdr3_aa: CASSGGGLNTEAFF
cdr3_nt: TGCGCCAGCAGCGGAGGGGGCTTGAACACTGAAGCTTTCTTT
clone_size: many
v_call: TRBV5-1
d_call: TRBD1
j_call: TRBJ1-1
cdr3_length: 14

cdr3_aa: CASSARDRGQETQYF
cdr3_nt: TGTGCCAGCAGTGCCAGGGACAGGGGGCAAGAGACCCAGTACTTC
clone_size: NA
v_call: TRBV6-1
d_call: TRBD1
j_call: TRBJ2-5
cdr3_length: 15

cdr3_aa: CASGLEGEQYF
cdr3_nt: TGTGCCAGCGGCTTGGAGGGGGAGCAGTACTTC
clone_size: many
v_call: TRBV21-1
d_call: NA
j_call: TRBJ2-7
cdr3_length: 11

cdr3_aa: CSARDLAGYHTDTQYF
cdr3_nt: TGCAGTGCCAGGGATCTAGCGGGGTACCACACAGATACGCAGTATTTT
clone_size: many
v_call: TRBV20-1
d_call: TRBD2
j_call: TRBJ2-3
cdr3_length: 16

cdr3_aa: CASTMGGGWADTQYF
cdr3_nt: TGTGCCAGCACCATGGGGGGGGGCTGGGCAGATACGCAGTATTTT
clone_size: NA
v_call: TRBV28
d_call: NA
j_call: TRBJ2-3
cdr3_length: 15

cdr3_aa: CASSPTKGTVYGANVLTF
cdr3_nt: TGTGCCAGCAGTCCAACAAAGGGAACGGTCTATGGGGCCAACGTCCTGACTTTC
clone_size: many
v_call: TRBV3-1
d_call: NA
j_call: TRBJ2-6
cdr3_length: 18

cdr3_aa: CASSKNRQGQETQYF
cdr3_nt: TGTGCCAGCAGCAAAAACCGACAGGGCCAAGAGACCCAGTACTTC
clone_size: NA
v_call: TRBV11-1
d_call: TRBD1
j_call: TRBJ2-5
cdr3_length: 15

cdr3_aa: CASSFITSGSSEQFF
cdr3_nt: TGTGCCAGCAGCTTTATAACTAGCGGCAGCAGTGAGCAGTTCTTC
clone_size: many
v_call: TRBV5-6
d_call: TRBD2
j_call: TRBJ2-1
cdr3_length: 15

cdr3_aa: CATSDSPYRDRGTGELFF
cdr3_nt: TGTGCCACCAGTGATTCGCCCTACCGGGACAGGGGGACTGGGGAGCTGTTTTTT
clone_size: many
v_call: TRBV24-1
d_call: TRBD1
j_call: TRBJ2-2
cdr3_length: 18

cdr3_aa: CASSGSGGQPQHF
cdr3_nt: TGCGCCAGCAGCGGGTCAGGGGGACAGCCCCAGCATTTT
clone_size: few
v_call: TRBV5-1
d_call: TRBD1
j_call: TRBJ1-5
cdr3_length: 13

cdr3_aa: CASSQAGGLANTGELFF
cdr3_nt: TGTGCCAGCAGCCAAGCGGGGGGGCTAGCGAACACCGGGGAGCTGTTTTTT
clone_size: few
v_call: TRBV3-1
d_call: TRBD2
j_call: TRBJ2-2
cdr3_length: 17

cdr3_aa: CASSLRGGRAYEQYF
cdr3_nt: TGTGCCAGCAGCCTACGGGGCGGGAGGGCCTACGAGCAGTACTTC
clone_size: many
v_call: TRBV3-1
d_call: TRBD2
j_call: TRBJ2-7
cdr3_length: 15

cdr3_aa: CASSLNAPGPTADTQYF
cdr3_nt: TGTGCCAGCAGCTTGAACGCCCCGGGTCCTACCGCAGATACGCAGTATTTT
clone_size: NA
v_call: TRBV7-6
d_call: NA
j_call: TRBJ2-3
cdr3_length: 17

cdr3_aa: CASSSARAEAFF
cdr3_nt: TGTGCCAGCAGTAGTGCTCGCGCTGAAGCTTTCTTT
clone_size: NA
v_call: TRBV6-5
d_call: NA
j_call: TRBJ1-1
cdr3_length: 12

cdr3_aa: CASSFLGRAAYNEQFF
cdr3_nt: TGTGCCAGCAGCTTCCTTGGGAGGGCCGCTTACAATGAGCAGTTCTTC
clone_size: NA
v_call: TRBV7-8
d_call: TRBD2
j_call: TRBJ2-1
cdr3_length: 16

cdr3_aa: CASSPPRGGAQYF
cdr3_nt: TGTGCCAGCTCACCGCCTAGGGGAGGGGCCCAGTACTTC
clone_size: few
v_call: TRBV18
d_call: TRBD2
j_call: TRBJ2-5
cdr3_length: 13

cdr3_aa: CASSQRGVSYNSPLHF
cdr3_nt: TGCGCCAGCAGCCAAAGGGGCGTCTCCTATAATTCACCCCTCCACTTT
clone_size: NA
v_call: TRBV4-1
d_call: NA
j_call: TRBJ1-6
cdr3_length: 16

cdr3_aa: CASSEALGSFNSPLHF
cdr3_nt: TGTGCCAGCAGTGAAGCGCTTGGCAGCTTTAATTCACCCCTCCACTTT
clone_size: many
v_call: TRBV2
d_call: NA
j_call: TRBJ1-6
cdr3_length: 16

cdr3_aa: CAISDPERHRNSPLHF
cdr3_nt: TGTGCCATCAGTGACCCGGAAAGACACAGGAATTCACCCCTCCACTTT
clone_size: many
v_call: TRBV10-3
d_call: NA
j_call: TRBJ1-6
cdr3_length: 16

cdr3_aa: CASSYKPGWGTDTQYF
cdr3_nt: TGTGCCAGCAGTTACAAGCCGGGTTGGGGCACAGATACGCAGTATTTT
clone_size: many
v_call: TRBV6-5
d_call: NA
j_call: TRBJ2-3
cdr3_length: 16

cdr3_aa: CASSSGTGGIYEQYF
cdr3_nt: TGCGCCAGCAGCTCGGGGACAGGGGGCATCTACGAGCAGTACTTC
clone_size: few
v_call: TRBV5-1
d_call: TRBD1
j_call: TRBJ2-7
cdr3_length: 15

cdr3_aa: CATSPTGEGNQPQHF
cdr3_nt: TGTGCCACCAGTCCGACAGGGGAAGGCAATCAGCCCCAGCATTTT
clone_size: NA
v_call: TRBV24-1
d_call: TRBD1
j_call: TRBJ1-5
cdr3_length: 15

cdr3_aa: CSARARGNNQPQHF
cdr3_nt: TGCAGTGCTAGAGCTAGGGGCAACAATCAGCCCCAGCATTTT
clone_size: many
v_call: TRBV20-1
d_call: NA
j_call: TRBJ1-5
cdr3_length: 14

cdr3_aa: CSARDYVGLDTEAFF
cdr3_nt: TGCAGTGCTAGAGACTATGTGGGGTTAGACACTGAAGCTTTCTTT
clone_size: NA
v_call: TRBV20-1
d_call: NA
j_call: TRBJ1-1
cdr3_length: 15

cdr3_aa: CASSIEQGNYGYTF
cdr3_nt: TGTGCCAGCAGCATTGAACAGGGGAATTATGGCTACACCTTC
clone_size: few
v_call: TRBV11-2
d_call: TRBD1
j_call: TRBJ1-2
cdr3_length: 14

cdr3_aa: CASSLASNRETQYF
cdr3_nt: TGCGCCAGCAGCTTGGCCTCTAACAGGGAGACCCAGTACTTC
clone_size: NA
v_call: TRBV5-1
d_call: NA
j_call: TRBJ2-5
cdr3_length: 14